This TCR beta chain was documented in a study of neurological immune-mediated disorders. Study-level results: HTLV-1-associated myelopathy ranked highest for TCR clonal expansion and multiple sclerosis lowest, beneath healthy controls.

TCRdb called the 5' RACE reads again in MiXCR, with one record for every CDR3 protein. The sample includes around 62,000 distinct CDR3 sequences, approximately 4.2% of them seen just once. This clonotype was observed at least ten times. The target antigen is unknown. CDR3 length: 16 amino acids. V was pared by 0 bases and J by 0 bases, with 9 bases between. Per the germline V gene, CDR1 is SGHRS and CDR2 is YFSETQ. This TCR was sampled from a man aged 50-59 years with multiple sclerosis. The chain joins TRBV5-1 to TRBJ1-4; D not resolved. Sequenced sample: PBMCs. CDR3 region: CASSLDFVATNEKLFF. Written as DNA, the CDR3 is TGCGCCAGCAGCTTGGATTTTGTCGCAACTAATGAAAAACTGTTTTTT.